What follows are 23 T cell receptor beta chains derived from one specimen sequenced in a study of shared clonotypes between healthy human individuals (dated by TCRdb to 2018 to 2021). Libraries were made using the immunoSEQ multiplex PCR assay. In TCRdb, the immuneACCESS table is reduced to in-frame sequences with V and J assigned. These tables do not hold every clone; where another copy was compared, an unresolved V gene accounts for under half, and the others remain unexplained. The sample data list about a million clones, and around 77% of these were observed just once. Together, the top ten hold more than 0.85% of the sample. Sequencing was carried out using memory CD4+ T cells from PBMCs. According to the study, the label for this sample's cell subset or site signals: CD45RA-negative fraction. The receptors shown here come from a man aged 18 to 30 in good health. Some clones in this sample may be carry-over from other donors' samples.

The V call is TRBV6-5, the J call TRBJ2-3; D unclear. The CDR3 sequence is 15 residues long. Germline CDR1 reads MNHEY; CDR2 reads SVGAGI. V was pared by 5 bases and J by 0 bases, with 12 bases between. The CDR3 reads CASSPRAQSTDTQYF. DNA of the CDR3: TGTGCCAGCAGTCCCCGAGCCCAAAGCACAGATACGCAGTATTTT.

The chain links TRBV9 to TRBJ2-1, with TRBD2 matching 14 bases. The V and J ends lost 0 bases and 4 bases, in that order; junction bases with no gene match: 12. Germline V gene data show CDR1 as SGDLS and CDR2 as YYNGEE. This CDR3 is built from 20 residues. CDR3 nucleotides: TGTGCCAGCAGCGTAGCCCCGGGACTAGCGGGAGATATAAAGTACAATGAGCAGTTCTTC. The encoded protein is CASSVAPGLAGDIKYNEQFF.

This clone is judged medium-sized. The genes are TRBV20-1 and TRBJ2-7; D perhaps matches TRBD2 (5 bases). This CDR3 comprises 11 residues. CDR1 and CDR2 from the germline V gene are DFQATT and SNEGSKA (reference sequence). Trimming pared 7 bases from V and 0 bases from J, leaving 7 bases between. CDR3 in amino acids: CSVSGSYEQYF. CDR3 in DNA: TGCAGTGTAAGCGGCTCCTACGAGCAGTACTTC.

The CDR3 bases are TGTGCCAGTAGGCCTCAGGGCTACACTGAAGCTTTCTTT. Its protein is CASRPQGYTEAFF. This sequence joins TRBV19 and TRBJ1-1, with TRBD1 as a possible D gene (5 bases). The CDR3 has 13 residues. With 6 bases removed from V and 3 bases from J, the gap between germline ends came to 11 bases. Germline values: CDR1 LNHDA, CDR2 SQIVND (reference sequence).

The V call is TRBV7-3, the J call TRBJ2-7; 7 nucleotides agree with TRBD2. CDR3 size: 17 residues. Germline values: CDR1 SGHTA, CDR2 FQGTGA. The ends lost 4 bases at V and 0 bases at J; junction bases unmatched: 12. DNA of the CDR3: TGTGCCAGCAGCTCAAAAGGCCCTAGGACTAGCTCCTACGAGCAGTACTTC. Translating gives CASSSKGPRTSSYEQYF.

The chain uses TRBV29-1 and TRBJ2-5; TRBD2 matches at 11 bases. This CDR3 comprises 13 residues. Germline lookup yields CDR1 SQVTM and CDR2 ANQGSEA. The V and J ends lost 6 bases and 5 bases, in that order; junction bases with no gene match: 5. CDR3 loop: CSVVTSGKETQYF. The CDR3 bases are TGCAGCGTCGTGACTAGCGGGAAGGAGACCCAGTACTTC.

The V gene is TRBV28, the J gene TRBJ1-2, with 9 positions matching TRBD1. Germline assignment: CDR1 MDHEN and CDR2 SYDVKM. This CDR3 is built from 14 residues. Unmatched junction bases numbered 7, after V lost 7 bases and J lost 4 bases. DNA of the CDR3: TGTGCCAGCATCAGATTACAGGGGGCCTATGGCTACACCTTC. Amino acid sequence: CASIRLQGAYGYTF.

The chain is built from TRBV27 and TRBJ1-5, with D tentatively TRBD1 (5 bases). Germline loops: CDR1 MNHEY, CDR2 SMNVEV (reference sequence). This CDR3 contains 18 residues. V was cut by 2 bases and J by 2 bases, with 19 bases left in between. CDR3 nucleotide sequence: TGTGCCAGCAGTTTAAAGGCGTCCGGGGCCGGGGGCAATCAGCCCCAGCATTTT. Residues: CASSLKASGAGGNQPQHF.

V gene TRBV9 combines with J gene TRBJ2-2; tentatively, D is TRBD2 (6 bases). Trimming pared 0 bases from V and 4 bases from J, leaving 10 bases between. The CDR3 is made up of 15 amino acids. Germline CDR1 SGDLS, CDR2 YYNGEE. Here the CDR3 reads CASSVGDGGTGELFF. Written as DNA, the CDR3 is TGTGCCAGCAGCGTAGGGGACGGGGGCACCGGGGAGCTGTTTTTT.

This clone was counted many times. V usage is TRBV2 and J usage is TRBJ2-2; D is unresolved. The V end lost 7 bases, the J end lost 8 bases, and 8 bases lay between the germline ends. Germline V gene data show CDR1 as SNHLY and CDR2 as FYNNEI. The CDR3 length is 11 residues. The chain's CDR3 is CASTPWGELFF. CDR3 nucleotide sequence: TGTGCCAGCACCCCTTGGGGGGAGCTGTTTTTT.

The chain has TRBV11-2 and TRBJ1-1; D possibly corresponds to TRBD1 (6 bases). Germline V lookup: CDR1 SGHAT, CDR2 FQNNGV. V was cut by 1 base and J by 8 bases, with 11 bases left in between. This CDR3 region has 13 residues. Here the CDR3 reads CASSLAQRGEAFF. The DNA for the CDR3 is TGTGCCAGCAGCTTAGCCCAAAGGGGGGAAGCTTTCTTT.

This clone was observed a handful of times. This chain connects TRBV6-5 to TRBJ2-3; tentative D call: TRBD2 (5 bases). Trimming shortened V by 4 bases and J by 1 base, and 15 bases separated the two germline ends. The CDR3 is made up of 16 amino acids. Germline values: CDR1 MNHEY, CDR2 SVGAGI. CDR3 sequence: CASSLQPPRGTDTQYF. The CDR3 bases are TGTGCCAGCAGTTTACAGCCCCCGCGGGGCACAGATACGCAGTATTTT.

This clone was picked up one time. V gene TRBV5-4 combines with J gene TRBJ2-2, with 8 bases matching TRBD2. Per the germline V gene, CDR1 is SGHNT and CDR2 is YYREEE (reference sequence). The CDR3 is 15 amino acids. Unmatched junction bases numbered 9, after V lost 4 bases and J lost 7 bases. The CDR3 DNA sequence: TGTGCCAGCAGCCCCCAACATAGCGGGAACGGGGAGCTGTTTTTT. It encodes CASSPQHSGNGELFF.

The chain couples TRBV28 to TRBJ2-3, with a weak D call TRBD1 (6 bases). V lost 5 bases and J 7 bases, leaving 10 bases between the germline ends. The CDR3 runs 12 residues. In germline, CDR1 is MDHEN, CDR2 SYDVKM. CDR3 DNA: TGTGCCAGCAGTACGGACAGTAATACGCAGTATTTT. This sequence encodes CASSTDSNTQYF.

The gene calls are TRBV28 and TRBJ2-5, with unresolved D. V was pared by 5 bases and J by 7 bases, with 14 bases between. This CDR3 spans 13 amino acids. Germline CDR1 reads MDHEN; CDR2 reads SYDVKM. CDR3 in DNA: TGTGCCAGCAGTCTCCCCACTACGGGGACCCAGTACTTC. It codes for CASSLPTTGTQYF.

V is TRBV5-1 and J is TRBJ2-2; D gene uncertain. Trimming left V 7 bases short and J 3 bases short, with 19 bases between. Germline assignment: CDR1 SGHRS and CDR2 YFSETQ. This CDR3 contains 16 residues. CDR3 bases: TGCGCCAGCGGGCCGGGTTGGGTAGCCGACACCGGGGAGCTGTTTTTT. Translated: CASGPGWVADTGELFF.

This clone showed up just a few times. The rearrangement uses TRBV6-5 and TRBJ1-5; TRBD1 is a possible D gene (5 bases). CDR3 length equals 15 residues. CDR1 is MNHEY and CDR2 is SVGAGI in the germline V gene. V was cut by 5 bases and J by 2 bases, with 13 bases left in between. CDR3 amino acids: CASSRKGDGNQPQHF. CDR3 sequence (DNA): TGTGCCAGCAGTCGGAAAGGGGATGGCAATCAGCCCCAGCATTTT.

This clone has only a few counts. The chain joins TRBV7-2 to TRBJ2-1; the match to TRBD2 covers 16 bases. CDR3 length: 19 residues. Unmatched junction bases numbered 14, after V lost 5 bases and J lost 7 bases. Germline V gives CDR1 SGHTA, CDR2 FQGNSA. CDR3 in amino acids: CASSTQRGLAGGKGNEQFF. In DNA, the CDR3 is TGTGCCAGCAGCACGCAAAGGGGACTAGCGGGAGGGAAGGGAAATGAGCAGTTCTTC.

Ten or more counts support this clone. Within the sample, other DNA sequences also encode this same CDR3. This chain uses TRBV6-1 with TRBJ1-5; 10 bases match TRBD1. Trimming took 7 bases from V and 2 from J; bases not matched to a gene: 5. The CDR3 consists of 15 residues. Looked up from germline, CDR1 is MNHNS and CDR2 is SASEGT. The CDR3, as DNA: TGTGCCAGCACCCTAGGACAGGGGGGCAATCAGCCCCAGCATTTT. Its translation: CASTLGQGGNQPQHF.

Many counts were recorded for this clone. The chain carries TRBV18 and TRBJ2-7; D remains unclear. V was clipped by 2 bases and J by 0 bases, with 8 bases between them. The CDR3 consists of 14 residues. The germline V gene has CDR1 KGHSH and CDR2 LQKENI. This CDR3 reads CASSPSITSYEQYF. The CDR3 DNA reads TGTGCCAGCTCACCAAGCATAACCTCCTACGAGCAGTACTTC.

The chain has TRBV18 and TRBJ2-7; TRBD2 matches at 11 bases. The V and J ends lost 6 bases and 3 bases, in that order; junction bases with no gene match: 10. This CDR3 has 16 amino acids. The germline V gene has CDR1 KGHSH and CDR2 LQKENI. The CDR3 bases are TGTGCCAGCTCCTCCCCTAGCGGGAGGTCGGTCTACGAGCAGTACTTC. Translated, it gives CASSSPSGRSVYEQYF.

This clone has at least ten counts. The chain has TRBV11-2 and TRBJ1-2; D unresolved. Germline CDR1 SGHAT, CDR2 FQNNGV. V lost 3 bases to trimming and J lost 4 bases, with 6 bases between them. The CDR3 runs to 12 residues. The CDR3 DNA is TGTGCCAGCAGCTTCTCTGGCTATGGCTACACCTTC. Protein product: CASSFSGYGYTF.

This chain joins TRBV7-8 and TRBJ1-5; maybe TRBD1 (6 bases). The CDR3 spans 15 residues. Germline-derived CDR1 and CDR2 are SGHVS and FQNEAQ. V lost 5 bases and J lost 3, with 14 bases in between. The CDR3 reads CASSGNRVSNQPQHF. For the CDR3, the DNA is TGTGCCAGCAGCGGCAACAGGGTCTCCAATCAGCCCCAGCATTTT.